Sequencing of this T cell receptor (beta chain) was carried out in a study of vaccination effects on CD4 cells after COVID-19. This clone turned up a few times. The antigen remains unidentified. Sequenced by immunoSEQ multiplex PCR; TCRdb stores in-frame clones only, minus some. Found here are about 41,000 clones, 77% of them singletons; the top ten hold about 3.1%. CD4+ T cells specific for antigen were expanded with viral peptide pools by the ViraFEST assay before sequencing. Scientists isolated CD4+ T cells after a roughly 9-day culture period ended. None of these healthy vaccinees had been infected with SARS-CoV-2 before vaccination. Germline V gene lookup returns CDR1 GTSNPN and CDR2 SVGIG (reference sequence). V lost 3 bases and J lost 3; bases outside the gene matches: 16. The CDR3 spans 17 residues. Findings of the study overall: Late after vaccination, infection- and vaccine-induced clones showed marked clonal contraction. Cross-reactivity toward common cold coronaviruses was confined to only 1 of 255 vaccine-induced clones in healthy vaccinees.

The chain uses TRBV30 and TRBJ1-1; 7 bases align to TRBD1. This TCR was sampled from a human donor who received a COVID-19 vaccine. This sample comprised CD4+ T cells from PBMCs cultured with HCoV-NL63 spike peptides, obtained before COVID-19 vaccination. CDR3 region: CAWRETGNYRLDTEAFF. The CDR3 nucleotides read TGTGCCTGGAGGGAGACAGGGAACTATAGGTTGGACACTGAAGCTTTCTTT.